This T cell receptor beta chain was retrieved from a study of neurological immune-mediated disorders. Germline CDR1 DFQATT, CDR2 SNEGSKA (reference sequence). The V and J ends lost 2 bases and 4 bases, in that order; junction bases with no gene match: 7. CDR3 length: 15 amino acids. Findings and limits, study-wide: The expanded clones of different subjects shared no CDR3 amino acid sequences (suggesting private repertoires in all groups). The highest TCR clonal expansion occurred in HTLV-1-associated myelopathy; multiple sclerosis fell below healthy controls.

The sorted libraries took approximately 1 million CD4+ or CD8+ T cells. One entry per CDR3 protein results from TCRdb running MiXCR on the 5' RACE reads. The sample has tens of thousands of distinct CDR3 sequences, around 7% seen once; the top ten hold around 6%. This clonotype was seen repeatedly, ten times or more. Its antigen is currently unknown. The receptor was derived from a man aged 50 to 59 in good health. The sequencing input was CD4+ T cells from blood. The V and J genes are TRBV20-1 and TRBJ2-1; 8 positions agree with TRBD2. Here the CDR3 reads CSARLAGLQYNEQFF. CDR3 DNA sequence: TGCAGTGCTAGATTAGCGGGACTGCAATACAATGAGCAGTTCTTC.